Shown below are 8 T cell receptor beta chains from a single sample sequenced in a study of T cell repertoires in cytomegalovirus infection. TCRdb reprocessed the reads with MiXCR, giving one entry per CDR3 protein. The table includes about 440,000 distinct CDR3 sequences, 25% to 40% detected once. Sequenced material: PBMCs. These TCRs come from a human donor in good health (CMV status not recorded). Some clones in this sample may be carry-over from other donors' samples.

Comments on this clonotype: A much larger clone lies one base from this, so it may be a read error. This chain links TRBV7-2 with TRBJ2-1, with TRBD1 as a possible D gene (6 bases). CDR3 length equals 15 residues. The V end lost 1 base, the J end lost 10 bases, and 17 bases lay between the germline ends. Germline V gene lookup returns CDR1 SGHTA and CDR2 FQGNSA. CDR3 sequence reads: CASSLGRAGVEEQFF. CDR3 bases: TGTGCCAGCAGCTTAGGCAGGGCAGGGGTGGAGGAGCAGTTCTTC.

The gene calls are TRBV20-1 and TRBJ2-7, with D possibly matching TRBD1 (5 bases). The V gene's germline CDR1 is DFQATT and CDR2 SNEGSKA (reference sequence). Trimming cost V 5 bases and J 2 bases, with 16 bases left between them. This CDR3 contains 14 residues. The CDR3 DNA reads as TGCAGTGCTGACTCACAGGCCAACCCCTACGAGCAGTACTTC. Its translation is CSADSQANPYEQYF.

This clonotype was found a few times. The V call is TRBV19, the J call TRBJ2-7; D remains ambiguous. Trimming cost V 1 base and J 7 bases, with 11 bases left between them. The germline V gene has CDR1 LNHDA and CDR2 SQIVND (reference sequence). This CDR3 is built from 13 residues. CDR3 region: CASSIAGSREQYF. CDR3 coding DNA: TGTGCCAGTAGTATAGCTGGCAGTCGGGAGCAGTACTTC. Full variable domain (remainder filled in from reference TRBV19 and TRBJ2-7): DGGITQSPKYLFRKEGQNVTLSCEQNLNHDAMYWYRQDPGQGLRLIYYSQIVNDFQKGDIAEGYSVSREKKESFPLTVTSAQKNPTAFYLCASSIAGSREQYFGPGTRLTVT.

This clonotype has only a few counts. The V call is TRBV7-6, the J call TRBJ2-1, with 10 positions matching TRBD2. The CDR3 loop spans 13 amino acids. From germline, CDR1 is SGHVS and CDR2 FNYEAQ. CDR3 nucleotides: TGTGCGATAAGCGGGGGGGCCGGCAATGAGCAGTTCTTC. It encodes CAISGGAGNEQFF.

The chain combines TRBV27 with TRBJ2-5; 7 bases map to TRBD1. Trimming cost V 2 bases and J 3 bases; bases outside gene matches: 6. CDR3 length: 15 amino acids. Per the germline V gene, CDR1 is MNHEY and CDR2 is SMNVEV (reference sequence). CDR3 in DNA: TGTGCCAGCAGTTTACACAGGGGAGCGGAAGAGACCCAGTACTTC. Translated, it gives CASSLHRGAEETQYF.

On this clonotype: A much larger clone is a single base away; this may be a read error. Here the CDR3 DNA reads TGTGCCAGCAGCTCGAGTGGGGCCAGGGAGGCCTACGAGCAGTCCTTC. This codes for CASSSSGAREAYEQSF. The V gene is TRBV7-2, the J gene TRBJ2-7, with TRBD2 as a possible D gene (6 bases). This CDR3 spans 16 amino acids. CDR1 is SGHTA, CDR2 FQGNSA, per germline.

On this clonotype itself: At one boundary the junction diverges from the germline segment, which might be a read error. This sequence joins TRBV6-5 and TRBJ1-1; maybe TRBD1 (5 bases). The CDR3 loop spans 13 amino acids. Germline V CDR1 and CDR2: MNHEY, SVGAGI. The CDR3 region has the DNA TGTGCCAGCAGTTACGTCCGGGGCACTGAAGCTTTATTT. Its translation is CASSYVRGTEALF.

Of note for this clonotype: Being one base from a much bigger clone, this may be a read error. The chain has TRBV7-6 and TRBJ1-1; D might be TRBD1 (6 bases). CDR1 is SGHVS and CDR2 is FNYEAQ in the germline V gene. V was trimmed by 9 bases and J by 5 bases, leaving 16 bases between them. The CDR3 loop spans 13 amino acids. The CDR3 is CARSPQGGTEAFF. In nucleotides, the CDR3 is TGTGCCAGAAGCCCCCAAGGGGGGACTGAAGCTTTCTTT.